Described below is a single T cell receptor (beta chain) sequence and its context. Its antigen is unknown. This specimen comes from a study of graft-versus-host responses after intestinal transplantation. The length of the CDR3 is 14 residues. CDR1 is WNHNN, CDR2 SYGVQD, per germline (reference sequence). The V end was cut by 7 bases, the J end by 5 bases, with 12 bases between. Produced via immunoSEQ multiplex PCR; TCRdb's table is partial and in-frame only. The table shows about 93,000 clones, with over 80% occurring only once. The sample here was unstimulated CD8+ T cells sorted from spleen or lymph node cells, taken before intestinal transplant. The genes are TRBV10-1 and TRBJ1-6; D remains unclear. The source is a human donor who received an intestinal transplant. CDR3 coding DNA: TGCGCCAGCACTCCGGGAAATAATAATTCACCCCTCCACTTT. Residues: CASTPGNNNSPLHF.